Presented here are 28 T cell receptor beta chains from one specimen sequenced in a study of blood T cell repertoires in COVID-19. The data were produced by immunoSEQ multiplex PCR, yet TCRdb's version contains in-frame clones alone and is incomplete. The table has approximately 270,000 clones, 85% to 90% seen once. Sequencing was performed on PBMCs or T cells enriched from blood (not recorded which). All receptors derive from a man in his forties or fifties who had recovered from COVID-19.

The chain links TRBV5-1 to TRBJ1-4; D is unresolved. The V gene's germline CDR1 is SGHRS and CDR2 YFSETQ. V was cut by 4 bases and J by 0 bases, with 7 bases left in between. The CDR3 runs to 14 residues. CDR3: CASSPTATNEKLFF. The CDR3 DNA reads TGCGCCAGCAGCCCCACAGCAACTAATGAAAAACTGTTTTTT.

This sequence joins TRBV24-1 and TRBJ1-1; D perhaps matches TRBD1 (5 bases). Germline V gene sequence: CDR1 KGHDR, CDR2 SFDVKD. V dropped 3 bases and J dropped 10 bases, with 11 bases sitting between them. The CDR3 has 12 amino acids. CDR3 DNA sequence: TGTGCCACCAGTGATGCGGACACCGGAGCTTTCTTT. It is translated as CATSDADTGAFF.

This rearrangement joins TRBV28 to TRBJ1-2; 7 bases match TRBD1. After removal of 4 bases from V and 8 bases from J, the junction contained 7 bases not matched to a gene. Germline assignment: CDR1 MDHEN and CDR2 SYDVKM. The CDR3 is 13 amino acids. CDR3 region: CASSWSQGPGYTF. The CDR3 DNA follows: TGTGCCAGCAGTTGGTCACAGGGGCCGGGCTACACCTTC.

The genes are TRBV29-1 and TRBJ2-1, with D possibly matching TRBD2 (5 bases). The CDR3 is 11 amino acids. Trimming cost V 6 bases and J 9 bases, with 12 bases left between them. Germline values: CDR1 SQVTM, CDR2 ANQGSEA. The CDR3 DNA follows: TGCAGCGTGGCTAGCTTTCCTGAGCAGTTCTTC. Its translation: CSVASFPEQFF.

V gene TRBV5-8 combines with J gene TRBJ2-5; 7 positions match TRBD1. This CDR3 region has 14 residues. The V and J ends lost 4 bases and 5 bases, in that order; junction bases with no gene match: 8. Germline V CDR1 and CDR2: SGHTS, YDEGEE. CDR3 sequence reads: CASSHDRVMETQYF. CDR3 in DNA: TGTGCCAGCAGCCACGACAGGGTGATGGAGACCCAGTACTTC.

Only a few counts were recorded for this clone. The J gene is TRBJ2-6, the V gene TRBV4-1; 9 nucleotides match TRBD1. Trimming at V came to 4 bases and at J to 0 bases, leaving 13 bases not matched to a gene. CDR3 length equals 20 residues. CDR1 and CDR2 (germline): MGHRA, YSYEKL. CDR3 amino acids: CASSPQNTGTGSSGANVLTF. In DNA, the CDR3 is TGCGCCAGCAGCCCCCAAAACACCGGGACAGGGAGCTCTGGGGCCAACGTCCTGACTTTC.

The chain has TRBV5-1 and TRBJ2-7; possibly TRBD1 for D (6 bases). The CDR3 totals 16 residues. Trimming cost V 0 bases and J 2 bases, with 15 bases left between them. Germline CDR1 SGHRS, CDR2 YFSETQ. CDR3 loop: CASSLAVGAATYEQYF. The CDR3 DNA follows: TGCGCCAGCAGCTTGGCCGTGGGGGCTGCCACCTACGAGCAGTACTTC.

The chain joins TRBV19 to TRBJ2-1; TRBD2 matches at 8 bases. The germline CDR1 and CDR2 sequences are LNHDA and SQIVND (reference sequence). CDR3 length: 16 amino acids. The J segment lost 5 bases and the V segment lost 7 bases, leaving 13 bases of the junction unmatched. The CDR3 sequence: CASTHRPSGGHNEQFF. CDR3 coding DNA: TGTGCCAGTACCCATAGGCCCAGCGGGGGCCACAATGAGCAGTTCTTC.

The CDR3 DNA follows: TGTGCCAGCACCCGGGACAGGGGGTACACCGGGGAGCTGTTTTTT. Its translation is CASTRDRGYTGELFF. The rearrangement links TRBV3-1 (or the pseudogene TRBV3-2) to TRBJ2-2; 11 bases match TRBD1. The CDR3 runs 15 residues. Trimming took 7 bases from V and 3 from J; bases not matched to a gene: 4. Per germline, CDR1 LGHDT and CDR2 YNNKEL (reference sequence).

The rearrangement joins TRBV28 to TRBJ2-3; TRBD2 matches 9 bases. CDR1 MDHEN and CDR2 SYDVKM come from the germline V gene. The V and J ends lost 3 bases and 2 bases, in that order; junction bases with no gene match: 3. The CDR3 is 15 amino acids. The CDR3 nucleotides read TGTGCCAGCAGTTTGACTAGCGGAACCACAGATACGCAGTATTTT. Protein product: CASSLTSGTTDTQYF.

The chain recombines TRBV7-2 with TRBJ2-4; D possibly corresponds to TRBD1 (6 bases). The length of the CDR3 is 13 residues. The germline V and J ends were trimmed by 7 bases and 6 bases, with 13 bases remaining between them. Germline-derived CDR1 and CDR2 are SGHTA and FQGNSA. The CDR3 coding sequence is TGTGCCAGCATCCCACAAGGGGGAAACATTCAGTACTTC. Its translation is CASIPQGGNIQYF.

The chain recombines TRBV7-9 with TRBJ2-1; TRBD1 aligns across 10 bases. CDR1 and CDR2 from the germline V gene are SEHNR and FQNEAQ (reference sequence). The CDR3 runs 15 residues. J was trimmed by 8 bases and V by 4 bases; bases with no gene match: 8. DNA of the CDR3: TGTGCCAGCAGCTCGGGACAGGGGTCCCGTCATGAGCAGTTCTTC. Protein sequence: CASSSGQGSRHEQFF. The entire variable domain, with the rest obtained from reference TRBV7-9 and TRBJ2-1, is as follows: DTGVSQNPRHKITKRGQNVTFRCDPISEHNRLYWYRQTLGQGPEFLTYFQNEAQLEKSRLLSDRFSAERPKGSFSTLEIQRTEQGDSAMYLCASSSGQGSRHEQFFGPGTRLTVL.

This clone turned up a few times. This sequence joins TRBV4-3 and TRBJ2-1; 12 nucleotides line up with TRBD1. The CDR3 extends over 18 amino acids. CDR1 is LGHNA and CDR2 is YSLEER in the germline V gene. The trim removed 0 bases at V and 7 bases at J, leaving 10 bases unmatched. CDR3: CASSQERVGTGGLNEQFF. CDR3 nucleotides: TGCGCCAGCAGCCAAGAGAGGGTCGGGACAGGGGGCTTGAATGAGCAGTTCTTC.

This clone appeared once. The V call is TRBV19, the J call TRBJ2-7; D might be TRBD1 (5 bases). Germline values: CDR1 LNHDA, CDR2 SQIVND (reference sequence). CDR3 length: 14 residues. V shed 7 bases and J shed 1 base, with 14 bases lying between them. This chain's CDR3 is CASNPTVSSYEQYF. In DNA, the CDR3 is TGTGCCAGTAATCCGACAGTTTCTTCCTACGAGCAGTACTTC.

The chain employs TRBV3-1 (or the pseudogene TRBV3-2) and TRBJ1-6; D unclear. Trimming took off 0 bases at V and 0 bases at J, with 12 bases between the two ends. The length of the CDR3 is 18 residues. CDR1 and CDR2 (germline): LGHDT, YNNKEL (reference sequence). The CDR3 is CASSQEFGGSSYNSPLHF. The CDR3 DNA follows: TGTGCCAGCAGCCAAGAGTTTGGCGGAAGCTCCTATAATTCACCCCTCCACTTT.

The CDR3 nucleotides read TGTGCCAGCAGCGTTGTGACAGTGGTTAGCTCCTACAATGAGCAGTTCTTC. It yields the protein CASSVVTVVSSYNEQFF. This rearrangement joins TRBV5-5 to TRBJ2-1, with a tentative D call TRBD1 (5 bases). Germline V gene lookup returns CDR1 SGHKS and CDR2 YYEKEE (reference sequence). The CDR3 has 17 residues. With 4 bases removed from V and 0 bases from J, the gap between germline ends came to 17 bases.

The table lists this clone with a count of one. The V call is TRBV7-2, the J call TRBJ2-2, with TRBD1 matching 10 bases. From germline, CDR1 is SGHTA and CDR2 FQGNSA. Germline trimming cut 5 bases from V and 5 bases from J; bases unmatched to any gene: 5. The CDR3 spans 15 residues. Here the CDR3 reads CASSARQGATGELFF. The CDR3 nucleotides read TGTGCCAGCAGCGCCCGACAGGGGGCTACCGGGGAGCTGTTTTTT.

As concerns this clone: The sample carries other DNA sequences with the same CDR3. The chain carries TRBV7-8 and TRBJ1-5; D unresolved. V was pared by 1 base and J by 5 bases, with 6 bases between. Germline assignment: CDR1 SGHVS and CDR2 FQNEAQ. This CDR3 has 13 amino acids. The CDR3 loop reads CASSLDRDQPQHF. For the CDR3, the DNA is TGTGCCAGCAGCTTAGATCGTGATCAGCCCCAGCATTTT.

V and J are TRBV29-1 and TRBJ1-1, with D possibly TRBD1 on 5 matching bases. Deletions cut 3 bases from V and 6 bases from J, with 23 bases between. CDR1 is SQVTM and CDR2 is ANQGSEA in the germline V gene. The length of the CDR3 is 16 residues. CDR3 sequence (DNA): TGCAGCGTTGACGGGGGGAACAGAGGGTTGAGCCCTGAAGCTTTCTTT. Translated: CSVDGGNRGLSPEAFF.

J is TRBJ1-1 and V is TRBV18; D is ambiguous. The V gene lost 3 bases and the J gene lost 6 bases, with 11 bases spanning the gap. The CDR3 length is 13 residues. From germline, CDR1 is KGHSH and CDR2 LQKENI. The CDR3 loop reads CASSPPRLAEAFF. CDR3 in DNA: TGTGCCAGCTCACCCCCGCGCCTGGCTGAAGCTTTCTTT.

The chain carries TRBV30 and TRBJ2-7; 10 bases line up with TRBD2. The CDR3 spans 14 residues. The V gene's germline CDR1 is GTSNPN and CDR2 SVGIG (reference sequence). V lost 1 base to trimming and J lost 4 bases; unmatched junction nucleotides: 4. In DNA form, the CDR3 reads TGTGCCTGGAGTGGACTAGCGGGTTGGTACGAGCAGTACTTC. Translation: CAWSGLAGWYEQYF. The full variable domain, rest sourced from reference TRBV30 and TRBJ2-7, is SQTIHQWPATLVQPVGSPLSLECTVEGTSNPNLYWYRQAAGRGLQLLFYSVGIGQISSEVPQNLSASRPQDRQFILSSKKLLLSDSGFYLCAWSGLAGWYEQYFGPGTRLTVT.

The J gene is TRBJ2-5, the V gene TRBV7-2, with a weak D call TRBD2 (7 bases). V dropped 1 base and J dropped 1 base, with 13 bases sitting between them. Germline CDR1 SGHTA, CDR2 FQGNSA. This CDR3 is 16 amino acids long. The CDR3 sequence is CASSLVGGGLQETQYF. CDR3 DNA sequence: TGTGCCAGCAGCTTAGTGGGCGGGGGCCTCCAAGAGACCCAGTACTTC.

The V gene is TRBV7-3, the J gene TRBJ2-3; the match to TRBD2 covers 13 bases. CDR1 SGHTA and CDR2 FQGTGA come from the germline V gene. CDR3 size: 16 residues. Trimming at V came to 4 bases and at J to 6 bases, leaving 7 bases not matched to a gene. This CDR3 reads CASSSRLAGGYDTQYF. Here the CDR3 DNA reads TGTGCCAGCAGCTCCCGACTAGCGGGGGGCTATGATACGCAGTATTTT.

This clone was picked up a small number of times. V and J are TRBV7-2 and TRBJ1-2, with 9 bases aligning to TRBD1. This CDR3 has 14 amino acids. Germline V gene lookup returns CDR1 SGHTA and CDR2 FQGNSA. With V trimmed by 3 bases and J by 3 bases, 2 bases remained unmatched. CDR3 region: CASSFTGGDYGYTF. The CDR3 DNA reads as TGTGCCAGCAGCTTCACAGGGGGCGACTATGGCTACACCTTC.

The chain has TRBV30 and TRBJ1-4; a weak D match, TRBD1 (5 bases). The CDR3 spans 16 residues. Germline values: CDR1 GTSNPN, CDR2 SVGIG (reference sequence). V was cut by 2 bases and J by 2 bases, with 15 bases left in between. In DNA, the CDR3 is TGTGCCTGGAGTCCCGCCAGGGTTAAGACTAATGAAAAACTGTTTTTT. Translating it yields CAWSPARVKTNEKLFF.

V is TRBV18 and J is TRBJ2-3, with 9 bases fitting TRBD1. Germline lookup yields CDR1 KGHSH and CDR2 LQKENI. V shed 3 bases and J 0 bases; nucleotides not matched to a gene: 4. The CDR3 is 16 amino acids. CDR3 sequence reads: CASSPFTGGSTDTQYF. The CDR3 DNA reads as TGTGCCAGCTCACCCTTTACAGGGGGCAGCACAGATACGCAGTATTTT.

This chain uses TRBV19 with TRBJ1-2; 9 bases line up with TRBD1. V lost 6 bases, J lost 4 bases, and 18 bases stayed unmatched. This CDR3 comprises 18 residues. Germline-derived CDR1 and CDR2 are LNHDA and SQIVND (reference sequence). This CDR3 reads CASSVPGQGRLGLYGYTF. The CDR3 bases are TGTGCCAGTAGCGTCCCGGGACAGGGACGTCTGGGCCTCTATGGCTACACCTTC.

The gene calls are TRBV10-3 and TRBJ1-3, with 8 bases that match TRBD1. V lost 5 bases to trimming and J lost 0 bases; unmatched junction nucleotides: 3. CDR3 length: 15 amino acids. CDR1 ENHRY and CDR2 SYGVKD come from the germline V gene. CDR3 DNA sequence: TGTGCCATCAGTTCCGGGACAGGCTCTGGAAACACCATATATTTT. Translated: CAISSGTGSGNTIYF.